This T cell receptor beta chain emerged from a study of shared clonotypes between healthy human individuals. General study findings and limits: Roughly 5% of naive CD4 clonotypes were common to a handful of donors.

The naive CD8 subset, CD45RO-negative cells positively selected for CCR7, excluded terminally differentiated effector memory CD45RA+ cells. There were only Caucasian adults among the donors, and all lived in Nashville, Tennessee. This CDR3 is 14 amino acids long. The germline gives CDR1 SGHRS, CDR2 YFSETQ. Trimming shortened V by 2 bases and J by 1 base, and 10 bases separated the two germline ends. Notes on this clone: Its antigen is currently unknown.

Replicate PCRs for sorted subsets used approximately 190 ng DNA; this equaled 25,000 to 30,000 T cell genomes. The repertoire was sequenced with immunoSEQ multiplex PCR; TCRdb's copy has only in-frame clones and lacks some. The sample includes millions of clones, about 95% seen only once; the top ten take about 1.1%. J is TRBJ2-7 and V is TRBV5-1, with a weak D call TRBD1 (6 bases). Sequenced material: naive CD8+ T cells sorted from blood. This clonotype was obtained from a man aged 18 to 30 in good health. Written as DNA, the CDR3 is TGCGCCAGCAGCTTACGGGACATGTCCTACGAGCAGTACTTC. It is translated as CASSLRDMSYEQYF.